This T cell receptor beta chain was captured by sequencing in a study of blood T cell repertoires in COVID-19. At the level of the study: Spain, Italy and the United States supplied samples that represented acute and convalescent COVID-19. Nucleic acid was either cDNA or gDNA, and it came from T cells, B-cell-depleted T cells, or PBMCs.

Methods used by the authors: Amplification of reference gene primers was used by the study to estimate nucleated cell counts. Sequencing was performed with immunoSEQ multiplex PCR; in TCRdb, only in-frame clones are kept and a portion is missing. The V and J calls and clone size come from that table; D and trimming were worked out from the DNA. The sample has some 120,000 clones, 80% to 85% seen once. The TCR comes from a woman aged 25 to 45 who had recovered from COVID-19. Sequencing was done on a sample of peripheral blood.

CDR3 residues: CASSSSGGVYTQYF. The DNA of the CDR3 is TGTGCCAGCAGCTCTAGCGGGGGGGTATATACGCAGTATTTT. This sequence joins TRBV2 and TRBJ2-3; TRBD2 aligns across 12 bases. There are 14 residues in the CDR3. Germline V gene sequence: CDR1 SNHLY, CDR2 FYNNEI. V lost 6 bases, J lost 7 bases, and 5 bases stayed unmatched.